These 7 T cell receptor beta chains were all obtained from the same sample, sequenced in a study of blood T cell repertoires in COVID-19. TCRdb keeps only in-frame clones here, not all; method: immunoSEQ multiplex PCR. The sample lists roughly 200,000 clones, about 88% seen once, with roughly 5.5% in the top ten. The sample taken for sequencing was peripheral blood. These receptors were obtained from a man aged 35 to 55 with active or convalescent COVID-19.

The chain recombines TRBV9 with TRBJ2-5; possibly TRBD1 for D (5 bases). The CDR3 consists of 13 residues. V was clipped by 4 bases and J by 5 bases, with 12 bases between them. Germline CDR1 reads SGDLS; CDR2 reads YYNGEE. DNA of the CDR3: TGTGCCAGCAGCTTGGGGCGGTGGGAGACCCAGTACTTC. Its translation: CASSLGRWETQYF. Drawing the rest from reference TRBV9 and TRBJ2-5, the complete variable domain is DSGVTQTPKHLITATGQRVTLRCSPRSGDLSVYWYQQSLDQGLQFLIQYYNGEERAKGNILERFSAQQFPDLHSELNLSSLELGDSALYFCASSLGRWETQYFGPGTRLLVL.

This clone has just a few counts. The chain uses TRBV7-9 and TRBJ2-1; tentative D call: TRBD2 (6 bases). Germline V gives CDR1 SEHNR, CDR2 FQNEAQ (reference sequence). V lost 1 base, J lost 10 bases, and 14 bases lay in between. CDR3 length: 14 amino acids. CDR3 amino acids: CASSLVTGVNEQFF. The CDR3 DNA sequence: TGTGCCAGCAGCTTAGTGACGGGAGTTAACGAGCAGTTCTTC.

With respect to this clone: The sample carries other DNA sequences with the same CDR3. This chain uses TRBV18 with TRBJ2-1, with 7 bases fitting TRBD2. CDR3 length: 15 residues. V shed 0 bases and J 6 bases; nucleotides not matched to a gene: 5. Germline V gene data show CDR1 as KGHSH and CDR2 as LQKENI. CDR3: CASSPPGGGGNEQFF. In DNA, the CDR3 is TGTGCCAGCTCACCACCGGGCGGGGGAGGCAATGAGCAGTTCTTC. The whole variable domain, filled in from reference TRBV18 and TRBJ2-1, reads NAGVMQNPRHLVRRRGQEARLRCSPMKGHSHVYWYRQLPEEGLKFMVYLQKENIIDESGMPKERFSAEFPKEGPSILRIQQVVRGDSAAYFCASSPPGGGGNEQFFGPGTRLTVL.

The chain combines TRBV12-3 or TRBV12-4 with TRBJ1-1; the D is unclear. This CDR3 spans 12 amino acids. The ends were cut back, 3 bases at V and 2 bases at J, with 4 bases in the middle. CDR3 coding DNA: TGTGCCAGCAGTTTGGGCAACACTGAAGCTTTCTTT. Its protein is CASSLGNTEAFF.

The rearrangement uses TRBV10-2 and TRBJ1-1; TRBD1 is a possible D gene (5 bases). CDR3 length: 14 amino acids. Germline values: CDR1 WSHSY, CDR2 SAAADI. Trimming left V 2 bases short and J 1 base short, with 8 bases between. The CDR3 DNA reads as TGCGCCAGCAGTGAGACCGGACAGAACACTGAAGCTTTCTTT. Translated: CASSETGQNTEAFF.

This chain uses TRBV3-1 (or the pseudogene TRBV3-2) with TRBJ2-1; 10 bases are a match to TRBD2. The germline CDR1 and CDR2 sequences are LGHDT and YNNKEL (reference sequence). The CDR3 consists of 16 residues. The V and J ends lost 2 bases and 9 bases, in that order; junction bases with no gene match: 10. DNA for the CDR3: TGTGCCAGCAGCCAACGGTCACTAGCGGGAATCGGTGAGCAGTTCTTC. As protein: CASSQRSLAGIGEQFF.

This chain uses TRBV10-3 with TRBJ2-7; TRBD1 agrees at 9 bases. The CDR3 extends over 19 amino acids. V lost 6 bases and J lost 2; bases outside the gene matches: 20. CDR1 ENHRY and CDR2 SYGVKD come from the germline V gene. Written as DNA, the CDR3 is TGTGCCATCAGACAGGGGGCGGACTTCCTTAAAATAGAAACCTACGAGCAGTACTTC. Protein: CAIRQGADFLKIETYEQYF.